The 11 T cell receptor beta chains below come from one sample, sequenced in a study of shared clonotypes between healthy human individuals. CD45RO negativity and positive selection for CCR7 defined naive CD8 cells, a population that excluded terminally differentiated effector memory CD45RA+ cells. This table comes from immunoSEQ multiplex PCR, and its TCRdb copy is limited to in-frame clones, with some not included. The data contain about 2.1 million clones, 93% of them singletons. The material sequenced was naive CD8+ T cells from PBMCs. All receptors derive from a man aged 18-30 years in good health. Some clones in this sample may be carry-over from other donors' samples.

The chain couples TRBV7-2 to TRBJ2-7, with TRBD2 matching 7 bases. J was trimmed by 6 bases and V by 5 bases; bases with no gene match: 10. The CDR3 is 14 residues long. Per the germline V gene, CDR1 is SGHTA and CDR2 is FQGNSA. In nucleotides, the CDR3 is TGTGCCAGCAGCCCGACTAGCAAGGTCCTCGAGCAGTACTTC. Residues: CASSPTSKVLEQYF.

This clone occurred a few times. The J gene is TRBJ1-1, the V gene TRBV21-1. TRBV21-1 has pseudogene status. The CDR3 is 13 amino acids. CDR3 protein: CASSKEVNTEAFF. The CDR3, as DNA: TGTGCCAGCAGCAAAGAGGTGAACACTGAAGCTTTCTTT.

CDR3 nucleotide sequence: TGTGCCAGCAGTGTTCGAAACACTGAAGCTTTCTTT. Residues: CASSVRNTEAFF. The chain uses TRBV6-1 and TRBJ1-1; D is unclear. The length of the CDR3 is 12 residues. The V end lost 4 bases, the J end lost 2 bases, and 5 bases lay between the germline ends. Germline-derived CDR1 and CDR2 are MNHNS and SASEGT.

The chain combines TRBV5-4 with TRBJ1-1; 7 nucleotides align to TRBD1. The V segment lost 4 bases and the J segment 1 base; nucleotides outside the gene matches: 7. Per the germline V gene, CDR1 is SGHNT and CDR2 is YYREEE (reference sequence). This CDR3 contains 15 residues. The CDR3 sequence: CASSEPDRWNTEAFF. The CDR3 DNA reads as TGTGCCAGCAGCGAACCGGACAGGTGGAACACTGAAGCTTTCTTT.

The CDR3 nucleotides are TGTGCCAGCAGCTTGGGGTTCCACGAGCAGTACTTC. Translating gives CASSLGFHEQYF. V is TRBV5-6 and J is TRBJ2-7, with D unresolved. Trimming took 0 bases from V and 5 from J, leaving 6 bases between them. The CDR3 is 12 amino acids. Germline CDR1 and CDR2: SGHDT and YYEEEE. The full variable domain, completed using reference TRBV5-6 and TRBJ2-7, is DAGVTQSPTHLIKTRGQQVTLRCSPKSGHDTVSWYQQALGQGPQFIFQYYEEEERQRGNFPDRFSGHQFPNYSSELNVNALLLGDSALYLCASSLGFHEQYFGPGTRLTVT.

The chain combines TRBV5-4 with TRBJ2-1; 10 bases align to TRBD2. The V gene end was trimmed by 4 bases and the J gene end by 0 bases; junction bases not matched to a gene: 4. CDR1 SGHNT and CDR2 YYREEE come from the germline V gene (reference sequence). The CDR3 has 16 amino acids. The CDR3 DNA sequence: TGTGCCAGCAGCCATTCTAGCGGGAGCTCCTACAATGAGCAGTTCTTC. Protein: CASSHSSGSSYNEQFF. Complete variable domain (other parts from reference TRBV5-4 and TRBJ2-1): ETGVTQSPTHLIKTRGQQVTLRCSSQSGHNTVSWYQQALGQGPQFIFQYYREEENGRGNFPPRFSGLQFPNYSSELNVNALELDDSALYLCASSHSSGSSYNEQFFGPGTRLTVL.

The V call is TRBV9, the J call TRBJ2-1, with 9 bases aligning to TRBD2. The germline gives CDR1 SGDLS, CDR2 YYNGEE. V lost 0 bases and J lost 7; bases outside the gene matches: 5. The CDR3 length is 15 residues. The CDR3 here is CASSVAAGGRNEQFF. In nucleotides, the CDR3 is TGTGCCAGCAGCGTAGCGGCGGGAGGGCGTAATGAGCAGTTCTTC. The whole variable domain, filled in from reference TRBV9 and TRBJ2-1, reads DSGVTQTPKHLITATGQRVTLRCSPRSGDLSVYWYQQSLDQGLQFLIQYYNGEERAKGNILERFSAQQFPDLHSELNLSSLELGDSALYFCASSVAAGGRNEQFFGPGTRLTVL.

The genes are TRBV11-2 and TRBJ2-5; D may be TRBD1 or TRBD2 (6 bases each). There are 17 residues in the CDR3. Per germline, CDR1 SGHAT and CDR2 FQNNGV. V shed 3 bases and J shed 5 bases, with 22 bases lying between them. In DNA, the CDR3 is TGTGCCAGCAGCTTGGGCCTCCGGGGGCCGACGGGGGAGACCCAGTACTTC. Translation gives CASSLGLRGPTGETQYF.

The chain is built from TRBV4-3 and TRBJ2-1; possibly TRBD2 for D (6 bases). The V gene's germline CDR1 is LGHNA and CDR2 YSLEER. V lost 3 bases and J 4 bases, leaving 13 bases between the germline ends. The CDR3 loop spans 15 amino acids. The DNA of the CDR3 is TGCGCCAGCAGCCAGACTAGACCTACTTACAATGAGCAGTTCTTC. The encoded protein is CASSQTRPTYNEQFF.

As DNA, the CDR3 is TGTGCCAGCACCCCCAGGGGCAACTCCTACGAGCAGTACTTC. Encoded protein: CASTPRGNSYEQYF. The chain links TRBV2 to TRBJ2-7; maybe TRBD1 (6 bases). The germline V and J ends were trimmed by 7 bases and 0 bases, with 13 bases remaining between them. CDR1 and CDR2 (germline): SNHLY, FYNNEI. The CDR3 consists of 14 residues.

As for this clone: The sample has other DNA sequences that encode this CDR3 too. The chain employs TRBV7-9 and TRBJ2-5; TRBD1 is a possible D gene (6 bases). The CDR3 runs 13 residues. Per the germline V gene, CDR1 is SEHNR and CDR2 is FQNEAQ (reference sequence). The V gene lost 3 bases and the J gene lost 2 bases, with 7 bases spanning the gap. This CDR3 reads CASSFRGQETQYF. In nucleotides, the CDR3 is TGTGCCAGCAGCTTCAGGGGACAAGAGACCCAGTACTTC.